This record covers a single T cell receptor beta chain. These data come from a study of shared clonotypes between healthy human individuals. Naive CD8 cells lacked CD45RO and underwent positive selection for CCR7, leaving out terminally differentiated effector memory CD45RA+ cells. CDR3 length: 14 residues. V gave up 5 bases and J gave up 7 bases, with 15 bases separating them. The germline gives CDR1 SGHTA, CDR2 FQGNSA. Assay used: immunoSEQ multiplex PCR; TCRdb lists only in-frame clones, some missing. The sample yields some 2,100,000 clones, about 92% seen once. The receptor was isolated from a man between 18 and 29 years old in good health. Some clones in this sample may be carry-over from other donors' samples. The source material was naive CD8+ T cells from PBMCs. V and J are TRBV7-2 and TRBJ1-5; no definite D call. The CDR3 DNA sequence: TGTGCCAGCAGCGACCTAGGGCGGTCACAGCCCCAGCATTTT. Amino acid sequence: CASSDLGRSQPQHF.